These T cell receptor beta chains were read from a single sample in a study of shared clonotypes between healthy human individuals. The repertoire was sequenced with immunoSEQ multiplex PCR; TCRdb's copy has only in-frame clones and lacks some. The sample lists about 1 million clones; around 78% were seen once. Specimen: memory CD4+ T cells from PBMCs. Source of these receptors: a man aged 18 to 29 in good health. Some clones in this sample may be carry-over from other donors' samples. CDR3s include the opening cysteine and the closing phenylalanine or tryptophan. A D gene is named only where the DNA matches it firmly. Size values are once, few and many counts, or a class for expanded clones, and some rows have none.

clone_size j_call v_call d_call cdr3_aa cdr3_nt
- TRBJ2-5 TRBV4-1 TRBD2 CASSQQPGLAGVETQYF TGCGCCAGCAGCCAACAGCCGGGACTAGCGGGAGTAGAGACCCAGTACTTC
- TRBJ2-7 TRBV5-6 - CASSHRYYEQYF TGTGCCAGCAGCCACCGGTACTACGAGCAGTACTTC
- TRBJ2-1 TRBV6-1 - CASSEVRTYNEQFF TGTGCCAGCAGTGAAGTGCGGACCTACAATGAGCAGTTCTTC
- TRBJ2-7 TRBV2 - CASSEATAYSYEQYF TGTGCCAGCAGTGAAGCGACAGCATACTCCTACGAGCAGTACTTC
- TRBJ1-2 TRBV6-6 - CASSPDPNYGYTF TGTGCCAGCAGCCCAGACCCCAACTATGGCTACACCTTC
- TRBJ2-1 TRBV5-1 TRBD2 CASSLGLAGSSYNEQFF TGCGCCAGCAGCTTGGGGCTAGCGGGAAGCTCCTACAATGAGCAGTTCTTC
- TRBJ2-3 TRBV6-1 - CASSSYRGTDTQYF TGTGCCAGCAGTTCCTACAGGGGCACAGATACGCAGTATTTT
- TRBJ2-7 TRBV9 - CASSPRLGISYEQYF TGTGCCAGCAGCCCCCGACTAGGTATCTCCTACGAGCAGTACTTC
- TRBJ2-7 TRBV27 - CASSLSRDRVYEQYF TGTGCCAGCAGTTTATCGCGGGACAGAGTCTACGAGCAGTACTTC
- TRBJ2-7 TRBV7-9 TRBD2 CASSLLQAGEEYEQYF TGTGCCAGCAGCTTACTCCAGGCGGGAGAAGAGTACGAGCAGTACTTC
many TRBJ1-5 TRBV14 TRBD1 CASSRTGGNQPQHF TGTGCCAGCAGCCGGACAGGGGGCAATCAGCCCCAGCATTTT
- TRBJ2-5 TRBV29-1 TRBD2 CSAFISGRAWETQYF TGCAGCGCCTTTATCAGCGGGAGGGCCTGGGAGACCCAGTACTTC
- TRBJ1-2 TRBV5-6 - CASSLVEGDGYTF TGTGCCAGCAGCTTGGTGGAGGGGGACGGCTACACCTTC
- TRBJ2-7 TRBV5-4 - CASSGGGRGVFNEQYF TGTGCCAGCAGCGGAGGGGGGAGGGGAGTCTTCAACGAGCAGTACTTC
- TRBJ1-2 TRBV6-5 - CASSYRRSITNYGYTF TGTGCCAGCAGTTACCGCCGGTCTATTACTAACTATGGCTACACCTTC
- TRBJ2-3 TRBV28 - CASSSGQGTDTQYF TGTGCCAGCAGTTCCGGTCAGGGGACAGATACGCAGTATTTT
- TRBJ2-7 TRBV19 - CASSTRLYYEQYF TGTGCCAGTAGTACTAGGTTGTACTACGAGCAGTACTTC
- TRBJ2-2 TRBV10-2 TRBD2 CASSELAGGGGELFF TGCGCCAGCAGTGAACTAGCGGGAGGGGGCGGGGAGCTGTTTTTT
- TRBJ2-7 TRBV5-1 - CASSQSYEQYF TGCGCCAGCAGCCAATCCTACGAGCAGTACTTC
- TRBJ1-2 TRBV15 - CATSRAGGYGYTF TGTGCCACCAGCAGAGCGGGGGGCTATGGCTACACCTTC
- TRBJ2-7 TRBV5-4 TRBD2 CASSLGLAGDEQYF TGTGCCAGCAGCTTGGGACTAGCGGGAGACGAGCAGTACTTC
- TRBJ2-3 TRBV6-1 - CASSDAGTTDTQYF TGTGCCAGCAGTGACGCGGGGACTACAGATACGCAGTATTTT
- TRBJ2-5 TRBV27 - CASSSRANTGETQYF TGTGCCAGCAGTTCCCGAGCCAACACGGGAGAGACCCAGTACTTC
few TRBJ2-4 TRBV4-1 TRBD1 CASSQDRVGNIQYF TGCGCCAGCAGCCAGGACAGGGTAGGAAACATTCAGTACTTC
- TRBJ1-2 TRBV7-8 - CASSLVGINYGYTF TGTGCCAGCAGCTTAGTTGGCATTAACTATGGCTACACCTTC
once TRBJ2-7 TRBV5-6 - CASSPMEVLRYEQYF TGTGCCAGCAGTCCTATGGAGGTCCTACGCTACGAGCAGTACTTC
- TRBJ2-1 TRBV9 TRBD1 CASSVSGDSYNEQFF TGTGCCAGCAGCGTTTCCGGGGACAGCTACAATGAGCAGTTCTTC
- TRBJ1-2 TRBV28 - CASSLFPARYGYTF TGTGCCAGCAGTTTATTTCCGGCTCGCTATGGCTACACCTTC
- TRBJ2-7 TRBV7-6 TRBD1 CASSPGQGIGGEQYF TGTGCCAGCAGCCCGGGACAGGGTATCGGTGGCGAGCAGTACTTC
- TRBJ1-2 TRBV7-2 - CASSLVGLPSSNYGYTF TGTGCCAGCAGCTTAGTGGGCCTGCCTTCCTCTAACTATGGCTACACCTTC
- TRBJ2-7 TRBV6-1 TRBD2 CASSEQGLAGTYEQYF TGTGCCAGCAGTGAACAGGGACTAGCGGGGACCTACGAGCAGTACTTC
- TRBJ2-1 TRBV5-4 TRBD2 CASSLYGAGGPVF TGTGCCAGCAGCTTGTACGGTGCGGGAGGCCCTGTCTTC
- TRBJ2-1 TRBV19 - CASSKEQGWYNEQFF TGTGCCAGTAGTAAAGAACAAGGATGGTACAATGAGCAGTTCTTC
- TRBJ1-1 TRBV19 - CASTGSRGTEAFF TGTGCCAGTACCGGGTCCCGCGGCACTGAAGCTTTCTTT
- TRBJ2-1 TRBV28 - CASSQIQRRNNEQFF TGTGCCAGCAGCCAAATCCAGCGGAGAAACAATGAGCAGTTCTTC
- TRBJ1-5 TRBV18 - CASSLLRGGDQPQHF TGTGCCAGCTCACTCTTGAGAGGAGGTGATCAGCCCCAGCATTTT
- TRBJ1-4 TRBV28 - CAILKGGSGNEKLFF TGTGCCATCCTGAAGGGGGGGAGCGGTAATGAAAAACTGTTTTTT
- TRBJ2-5 TRBV7-2 - CASSPYTGIQETQYF TGTGCCAGCAGCCCGTACACCGGGATTCAAGAGACCCAGTACTTC